This passage covers 4 T cell receptor beta chains from one sample sequenced in a study of OX40 agonist ivuxolimab in advanced cancers. Clones were read by immunoSEQ multiplex PCR, and TCRdb kept only the in-frame ones, dropping some. The sample shows 60,000 to 85,000 clones, about 90% of them seen only once. The sample was CD4+ or CD8+ T cells sorted from blood, taken in a trial of the OX40 agonist ivuxolimab. The receptors shown here come from an adult with an advanced solid tumor such as melanoma, head and neck, liver or kidney cancer.

The V call is TRBV11-2, the J call TRBJ2-7, with TRBD1 matching 7 bases. J gave up 7 bases and V 6 bases, and 6 bases lay outside the gene matches. The germline V gene has CDR1 SGHAT and CDR2 FQNNGV. This CDR3 is 12 amino acids long. The CDR3 coding sequence is TGTGCCAGCAGTCTACAGGGGCGGGAGCAGTACTTC. It is translated as CASSLQGREQYF.

The chain recombines TRBV2 with TRBJ2-2; possible D gene TRBD1, 6 bases. CDR1 SNHLY and CDR2 FYNNEI come from the germline V gene. The CDR3 loop spans 17 amino acids. V was cut by 6 bases and J by 3 bases, with 20 bases left in between. CDR3 nucleotide sequence: TGTGCCAGCAGAGTCCTTCCGGGACATACCGACACCGGGGAGCTGTTTTTT. Translation: CASRVLPGHTDTGELFF.

The rearrangement uses TRBV9 and TRBJ1-2, with 10 bases identical to TRBD1. The germline gives CDR1 SGDLS, CDR2 YYNGEE. Trimming cost V 4 bases and J 4 bases; bases outside gene matches: 10. This CDR3 region has 16 residues. The CDR3 here is CASSLNRDRGVYGYTF. The CDR3 coding sequence is TGTGCCAGCAGCCTAAACCGGGACAGGGGTGTCTATGGCTACACCTTC.

The rearrangement links TRBV21-1 to TRBJ2-2; the D segment call TRBD2 is taken from the table without a DNA check. TRBV21-1 is a listed pseudogene. This CDR3 region has 16 residues. CDR3: CASSKGGNTPTGELFF. CDR3 in DNA: TGTGCCAGCAGCAAAGGCGGAAACACACCCACCGGGGAGCTGTTTTTT.